This T cell receptor (beta chain) was observed in a study of blood T cell repertoires in COVID-19. Study-wide background: COVID-19 samples from acute and convalescent phases originated in the United States, Italy and Spain. T cells, B-cell-depleted T cells, or PBMCs supplied cDNA or gDNA.

Germline V gene data show CDR1 as MNHEY and CDR2 as SVGAGI. J gave up 1 base and V 5 bases, and 5 bases lay outside the gene matches. This CDR3 region has 15 residues. As originally analysed: Amplification with reference gene primers provided the estimates of nucleated cell counts. This table comes from immunoSEQ multiplex PCR, and its TCRdb copy is limited to in-frame clones, with some not included. V and J calls and clone size are copied from that table; D and trimming were computed from the DNA. The sample has 200,000 to 250,000 clones, roughly 86% seen once. This TCR derives from a woman between 55 and 75 years old with acute or convalescent COVID-19. The sample was peripheral blood. This chain joins TRBV6-5 and TRBJ1-2, with 9 bases that match TRBD1. The CDR3 here is CASSIRQGGNYGYTF. CDR3 nucleotide sequence: TGTGCCAGCAGTATACGACAGGGGGGTAACTATGGCTACACCTTC.